A selection of T cell receptor beta chains follows, all from one sample in a study of control samples from healthy donors and cancer patients. Some clones are missing from TCRdb's copy, which holds only in-frame ones; the method was immunoSEQ multiplex PCR. This table has about 98,000 clones, approximately 81% appearing once. The specimen was blood. These receptor sequences come from a woman aged 25 to 39 in good health. Each CDR3 is given with its conserved first and last residue. D genes are given only for firm matches. Size is stated for part of the rows, as once, few or many counts, or as a class when the clone is expanded.

few,TRBJ1-1,TRBV7-9,-,TGTGCCAGCAGCTTAGCGGGTGGGACGATGAACACTGAAGCTTTCTTT,CASSLAGGTMNTEAFF
-,TRBJ1-2,TRBV7-8,-,TGTGCCAGCAGCTTAGTCGCGGGGGGACACTATGGCTACACCTTC,CASSLVAGGHYGYTF
few,TRBJ1-4,TRBV2,-,TGTGCCAGCAGTGGATTTAATGAAAAACTGTTTTTT,CASSGFNEKLFF
-,TRBJ2-3,TRBV19,-,TGTGCCAGTAGTATTGTATCGGGGCACAACACAGATACGCAGTATTTT,CASSIVSGHNTDTQYF
-,TRBJ2-7,TRBV7-9,-,TGTGCCAGCAACCAGGCAGGGCATTCCTACGAGCAGTACTTC,CASNQAGHSYEQYF
-,TRBJ2-5,TRBV14,-,TGTGCCAGCAGCCAAGTAATGCAGAGCCAAGAGACCCAGTACTTC,CASSQVMQSQETQYF
-,TRBJ2-6,TRBV5-5,-,TGTGCCAGCAGCTTAGGGGGCTCTGGGGCCAACGTCCTGACTTTC,CASSLGGSGANVLTF
-,TRBJ1-1,TRBV7-2,-,TGTGCCAGCAGCTTAACGGGGGCGGAGACTGAAGCTTTCTTT,CASSLTGAETEAFF
once,TRBJ2-5,TRBV9,-,TGTGCCAGCAGCGTAGAGGAGGACCTACGAGAGACCCAGTACTTC,CASSVEEDLRETQYF
few,TRBJ2-6,TRBV2,-,TGTGCCAGCAGTGGGAGGATCCCTGGGGCCAACGTCCTGACTTTC,CASSGRIPGANVLTF
-,TRBJ2-3,TRBV11-3,-,TGTGCCAGCAGCTTAGATCCCCGCACAGATACGCAGTATTTT,CASSLDPRTDTQYF
many,TRBJ2-3,TRBV6-4,TRBD2,TGTGCCAGCAGTGACGGGACTAGCGGGGGGGCAGATACGCAGTATTTT,CASSDGTSGGADTQYF
few,TRBJ2-7,TRBV13,TRBD1,TGTGCCAGCAGCCTGGGACAGATTGTCTACGAGCAGTACTTC,CASSLGQIVYEQYF
-,TRBJ1-2,TRBV4-3,TRBD1,TGCGCCAGCAGCCAAGCCACCGGGACAGGTTCCGGCTACACCTTC,CASSQATGTGSGYTF
-,TRBJ1-1,TRBV7-9,-,TGTGCCAGCAGCTTAGAGAGCAACACTGAAGCTTTCTTT,CASSLESNTEAFF
-,TRBJ2-7,TRBV15,TRBD1,TGTGCCACCAGCAGCTTCTGGGACAGGAGCTACGAGCAGTACTTC,CATSSFWDRSYEQYF
-,TRBJ2-3,TRBV19,TRBD1,TGTGCCAGTAGTGAGGGACAGGGGCAGGATACGCAGTATTTT,CASSEGQGQDTQYF
-,TRBJ2-1,TRBV5-6,TRBD2,TGTGCCAGCAGCTCCGGGAGGGAGGGAGATGAGCAGTTCTTC,CASSSGREGDEQFF
-,TRBJ2-7,TRBV19,-,TGTGCCAGTAGTTCCCCCACCTACGAGCAGTACTTC,CASSSPTYEQYF
-,TRBJ1-1,TRBV6-5,TRBD1,TGTGCCAGTACAGGGGGCAGGAACACTGAAGCTTTCTTT,CASTGGRNTEAFF
-,TRBJ2-1,TRBV7-2,TRBD2,TGTGCCACCATCGGGACTAGCGGGGTGAATGAGCAGTTCTTC,CATIGTSGVNEQFF
-,TRBJ2-3,TRBV7-9,-,TGTGCCAGCAGCTTAAGGCGGGACTTTGACACAGATACGCAGTATTTT,CASSLRRDFDTDTQYF
-,TRBJ1-4,TRBV7-9,-,TGTGCCAGCAGCAAAATGAGTGCAACTAATGAAAAACTGTTTTTT,CASSKMSATNEKLFF
-,TRBJ2-5,TRBV29-1,-,TGCAGCGTTTTGGATGTGACCCAGTACTTC,CSVLDVTQYF
-,TRBJ1-2,TRBV6-1,-,TGTGCCAGCAGTGAAGCATCCGGCTACACCTTC,CASSEASGYTF
-,TRBJ1-1,TRBV7-2,-,TGTGCCAGCAGCTTAGGGGGTGCGGGAGGCGCTGAAGCTTTCTTT,CASSLGGAGGAEAFF
-,TRBJ1-5,TRBV19,TRBD1,TGTGCCAGTAGAATGGACAGGGGGCAGCCCCAGCATTTT,CASRMDRGQPQHF
once,TRBJ1-2,TRBV5-8,-,TGTGCCAGCAGCTCAACGCTGGGGGGTCTGGGCTACACCTTC,CASSSTLGGLGYTF
-,TRBJ1-2,TRBV4-3,-,TGCGCCAGCAGCCAAGAAGAGAGGAACTATGGCTACACCTTC,CASSQEERNYGYTF
-,TRBJ2-3,TRBV2,-,TGTGCCAGCAGTGAAGTACTGGGGTTGGATACGCAGTATTTT,CASSEVLGLDTQYF
-,TRBJ2-2,TRBV7-3,TRBD2,TGTGCCAGCAGCTTAACACGACTAGCGGGGACCGGGGAGCTGTTTTTT,CASSLTRLAGTGELFF
-,TRBJ1-2,TRBV6-2/TRBV6-3,-,TGTGCCAGCAGCTCCTGGGACTATGGCTACACCTTC,CASSSWDYGYTF
-,TRBJ2-1,TRBV19,-,TGTGCCAGTAGTATAGGATTTCGGGACAATGAGCAGTTCTTC,CASSIGFRDNEQFF
-,TRBJ2-7,TRBV9,TRBD2,TGTGCCAGCAGCGTAGGGGCGGGGGGAGCCTACGAGCAGTACTTC,CASSVGAGGAYEQYF
-,TRBJ2-7,TRBV2,TRBD1,TGTGCCAGCAGTGATTCGACAGGGACCCTCTACGAGCAGTACTTC,CASSDSTGTLYEQYF
-,TRBJ2-7,TRBV10-3,TRBD2,TGTGCCATCAGTGAGACCAGATCAGCGGGGGGTTCCTACGAGCAGTACTTC,CAISETRSAGGSYEQYF